This entry lists 10 T cell receptor beta chains sequenced from one sample in a study of CD8 T cells in ankylosing spondylitis. TCRdb independently ran MiXCR on the 5' RACE reads; one entry per CDR3 protein. This table holds around 40,000 distinct CDR3 sequences, around 2.8% found once. Sequencing was performed on blood, either unsorted or a sorted T cell fraction (not recorded which). Receptor source: a male donor with ankylosing spondylitis or in good health (not recorded which).

This clonotype was seen many times. This chain connects TRBV9 to TRBJ2-1; 8 positions match TRBD1. CDR3 size: 14 residues. Germline loops: CDR1 SGDLS, CDR2 YYNGEE. Germline trimming cut 6 bases from V and 12 bases from J; bases unmatched to any gene: 14. The CDR3 reads CASTPTGAPTGQFF. The CDR3 region has the DNA TGTGCCAGCACCCCGACAGGGGCACCTACAGGGCAGTTCTTC.

This clonotype was counted at least ten times. The chain joins TRBV9 to TRBJ1-2; the D is unclear. CDR1 is SGDLS and CDR2 is YYNGEE in the germline V gene. The CDR3 length is 15 residues. V was clipped by 0 bases and J by 2 bases, with 11 bases between them. The CDR3 nucleotides are TGTGCCAGCAGCGTAGCGGACGCCCAAAACTATGGCTACACCTTC. Its translation is CASSVADAQNYGYTF.

This clonotype showed up many times. The chain has TRBV9 and TRBJ2-7; 9 nucleotides line up with TRBD1. Trimming at V came to 2 bases and at J to 4 bases, leaving 4 bases not matched to a gene. Germline CDR1 SGDLS, CDR2 YYNGEE. This CDR3 region has 14 residues. DNA for the CDR3: TGTGCCAGCAGCGTCTCGACAGGGGGGTACGAGCAGTACTTC. Translation: CASSVSTGGYEQYF.

Ten or more counts support this clonotype. The V gene is TRBV9, the J gene TRBJ2-2; 8 bases line up with TRBD1. With V trimmed by 6 bases and J by 5 bases, 6 bases remained unmatched. The CDR3 has 14 residues. Germline V gives CDR1 SGDLS, CDR2 YYNGEE. The CDR3 sequence: CASNRQGSTGELFF. In nucleotides, the CDR3 is TGTGCCAGCAATAGACAGGGGTCGACCGGGGAGCTGTTTTTT.

There are many counts of this clonotype. The chain uses TRBV9 and TRBJ2-1; 9 nucleotides match TRBD2. The CDR3 consists of 16 residues. Germline trimming cut 0 bases from V and 2 bases from J; bases unmatched to any gene: 3. Germline assignment: CDR1 SGDLS and CDR2 YYNGEE. CDR3 protein: CASSVAPSGTYNEQFF. DNA for the CDR3: TGTGCCAGCAGCGTAGCTCCTAGCGGGACCTACAATGAGCAGTTCTTC. Full variable domain (outside the CDR3, taken from reference TRBV9 and TRBJ2-1): DSGVTQTPKHLITATGQRVTLRCSPRSGDLSVYWYQQSLDQGLQFLIQYYNGEERAKGNILERFSAQQFPDLHSELNLSSLELGDSALYFCASSVAPSGTYNEQFFGPGTRLTVL.

This clonotype was picked up many times. The V and J genes are TRBV9 and TRBJ2-7; TRBD1 matches at 7 bases. V gave up 3 bases and J gave up 1 base; unmatched junction bases: 10. Germline CDR1 is SGDLS and CDR2 is YYNGEE. The CDR3 totals 16 residues. The CDR3 bases are TGTGCCAGCAGCGCCGGACAGGCCCCTGATTCCTACGAGCAGTACTTC. Translation: CASSAGQAPDSYEQYF.

This clonotype was seen repeatedly, ten times or more. The chain is built from TRBV9 and TRBJ1-2, with D perhaps TRBD1 (5 bases). Trimming took off 0 bases at V and 1 base at J, with 16 bases between the two ends. Germline CDR1 and CDR2: SGDLS and YYNGEE. The CDR3 loop spans 17 amino acids. The CDR3 DNA reads TGTGCCAGCAGCGTAGGACCAGAAGTCAGGGATAACTATGGCTACACCTTC. Its protein is CASSVGPEVRDNYGYTF.

This clonotype was seen many times. The rearrangement joins TRBV9 to TRBJ1-1; 9 bases line up with TRBD1. V was pared by 4 bases and J by 3 bases, with 7 bases of the junction left unmatched. Looked up from germline, CDR1 is SGDLS and CDR2 is YYNGEE. The CDR3 has 15 amino acids. DNA for the CDR3: TGTGCCAGCAGCCCGACAGGGGGATGGTACACTGAAGCTTTCTTT. Translated: CASSPTGGWYTEAFF.

This clonotype was counted ten times or more. The chain carries TRBV9 and TRBJ2-2, with D unclear. V lost 3 bases and J 4 bases, leaving 10 bases between the germline ends. The germline gives CDR1 SGDLS, CDR2 YYNGEE. CDR3 length equals 14 residues. CDR3 bases: TGTGCCAGCAGCGCCGCAACATCCACCGGGGAGCTGTTTTTT. This sequence encodes CASSAATSTGELFF.

This clonotype was seen repeatedly, ten times or more. CDR3 nucleotides: TGTGCCAGCAGCCCCCAGGGCCGGGAGCTGTTTTTT. As protein: CASSPQGRELFF. The chain has TRBV9 and TRBJ2-2; D may be TRBD1 (5 bases). Germline V gives CDR1 SGDLS, CDR2 YYNGEE. The CDR3 totals 12 residues. Trimming took 4 bases from V and 9 from J, leaving 10 bases between them.